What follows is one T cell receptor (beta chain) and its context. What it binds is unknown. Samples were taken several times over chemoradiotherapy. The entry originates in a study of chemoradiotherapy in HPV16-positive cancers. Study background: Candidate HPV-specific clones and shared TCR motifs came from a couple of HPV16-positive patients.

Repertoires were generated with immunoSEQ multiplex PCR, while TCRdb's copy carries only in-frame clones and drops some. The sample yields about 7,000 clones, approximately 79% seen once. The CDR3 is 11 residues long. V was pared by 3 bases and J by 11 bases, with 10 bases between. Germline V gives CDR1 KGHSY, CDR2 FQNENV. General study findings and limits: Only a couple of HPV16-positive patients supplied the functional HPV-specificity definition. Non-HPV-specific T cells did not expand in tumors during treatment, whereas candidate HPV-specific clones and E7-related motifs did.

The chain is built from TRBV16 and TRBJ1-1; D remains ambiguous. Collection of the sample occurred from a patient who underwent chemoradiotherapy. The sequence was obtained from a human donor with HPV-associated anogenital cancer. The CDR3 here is CASSQLVNAFF. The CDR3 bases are TGTGCCAGCAGCCAGTTAGTGAACGCTTTCTTT. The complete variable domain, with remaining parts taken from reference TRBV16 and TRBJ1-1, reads GEEVAQTPKHLVRGEGQKAKLYCAPIKGHSYVFWYQQVLKNEFKFLISFQNENVFDETGMPKERFSAKCLPNSPCSLEIQATKLEDSAVYFCASSQLVNAFFGQGTRLTVV.